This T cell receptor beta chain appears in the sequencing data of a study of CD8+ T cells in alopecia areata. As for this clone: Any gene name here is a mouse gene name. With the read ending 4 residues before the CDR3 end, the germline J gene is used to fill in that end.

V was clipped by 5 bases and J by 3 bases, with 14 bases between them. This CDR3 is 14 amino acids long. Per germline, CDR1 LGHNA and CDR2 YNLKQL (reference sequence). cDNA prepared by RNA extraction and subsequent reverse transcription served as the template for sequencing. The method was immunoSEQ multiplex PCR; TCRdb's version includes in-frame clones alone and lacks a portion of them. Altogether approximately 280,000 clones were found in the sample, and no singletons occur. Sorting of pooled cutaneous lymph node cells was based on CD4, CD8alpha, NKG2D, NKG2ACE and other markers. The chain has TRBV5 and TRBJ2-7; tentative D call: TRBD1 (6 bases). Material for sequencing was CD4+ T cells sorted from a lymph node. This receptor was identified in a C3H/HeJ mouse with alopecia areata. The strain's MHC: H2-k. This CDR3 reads CASSSHRDNYEQYF. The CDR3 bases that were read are TGTGCCAGCAGCTCACACCGGGACAACTAT.